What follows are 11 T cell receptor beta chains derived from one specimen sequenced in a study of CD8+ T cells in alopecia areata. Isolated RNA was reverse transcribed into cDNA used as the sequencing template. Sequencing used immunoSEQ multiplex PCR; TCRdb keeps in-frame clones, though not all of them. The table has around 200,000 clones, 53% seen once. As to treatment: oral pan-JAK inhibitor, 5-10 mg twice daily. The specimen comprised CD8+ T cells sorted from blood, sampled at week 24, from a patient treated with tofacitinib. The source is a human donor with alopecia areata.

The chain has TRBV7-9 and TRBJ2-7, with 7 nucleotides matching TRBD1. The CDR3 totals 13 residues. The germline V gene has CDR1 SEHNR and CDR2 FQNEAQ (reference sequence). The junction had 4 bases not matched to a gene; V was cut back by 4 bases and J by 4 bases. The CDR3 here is CASSYGTVYEQYF. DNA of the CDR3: TGTGCCAGCAGCTATGGGACAGTTTACGAGCAGTACTTC.

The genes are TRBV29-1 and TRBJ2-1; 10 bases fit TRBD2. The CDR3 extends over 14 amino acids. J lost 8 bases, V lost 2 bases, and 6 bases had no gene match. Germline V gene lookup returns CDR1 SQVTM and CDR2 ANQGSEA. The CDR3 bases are TGCAGCGTTGAAATAGCGGGGGGATTGGATGAGCAGTTCTTC. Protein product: CSVEIAGGLDEQFF.

The CDR3 here is CASSQDGRQNTEAFF. For the CDR3, the DNA is TGTGCCAGCAGCCAAGATGGTCGGCAGAACACTGAAGCTTTCTTT. The chain carries TRBV14 and TRBJ1-1; D unclear. CDR1 and CDR2 (germline): SGHDN, FVKESK. The CDR3 totals 15 residues. Trimming left V 0 bases short and J 1 base short, with 9 bases between.

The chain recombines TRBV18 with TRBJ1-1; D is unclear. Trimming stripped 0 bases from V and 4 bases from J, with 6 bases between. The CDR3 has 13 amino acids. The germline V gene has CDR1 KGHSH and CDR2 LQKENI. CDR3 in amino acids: CASSPPSGTEAFF. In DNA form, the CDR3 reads TGTGCCAGCTCACCACCCTCCGGCACTGAAGCTTTCTTT.

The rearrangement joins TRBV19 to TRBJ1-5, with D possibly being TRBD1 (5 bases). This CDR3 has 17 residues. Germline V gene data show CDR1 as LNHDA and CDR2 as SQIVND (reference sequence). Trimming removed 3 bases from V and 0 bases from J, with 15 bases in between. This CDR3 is CASSISPGGGSNQPQHF. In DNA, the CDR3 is TGTGCCAGTAGTATCTCCCCTGGCGGGGGTAGCAATCAGCCCCAGCATTTT.

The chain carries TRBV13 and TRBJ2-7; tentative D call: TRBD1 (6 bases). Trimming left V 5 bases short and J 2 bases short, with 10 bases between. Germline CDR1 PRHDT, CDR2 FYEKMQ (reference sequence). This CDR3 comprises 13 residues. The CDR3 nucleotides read TGTGCCAGCAGCGCCAGGGGAGCCTACGAGCAGTACTTC. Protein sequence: CASSARGAYEQYF.

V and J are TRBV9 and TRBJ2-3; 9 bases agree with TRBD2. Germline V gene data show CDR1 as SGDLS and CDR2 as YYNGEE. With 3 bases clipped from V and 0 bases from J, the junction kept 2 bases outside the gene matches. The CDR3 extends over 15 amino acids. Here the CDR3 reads CASSASGGSTDTQYF. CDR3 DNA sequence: TGTGCCAGCAGCGCCAGCGGGGGGAGCACAGATACGCAGTATTTT.

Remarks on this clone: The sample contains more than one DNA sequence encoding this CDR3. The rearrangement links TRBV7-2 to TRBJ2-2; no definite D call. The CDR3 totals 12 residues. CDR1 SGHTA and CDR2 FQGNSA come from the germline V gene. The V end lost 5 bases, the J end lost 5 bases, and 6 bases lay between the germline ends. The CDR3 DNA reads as TGTGCCAGCAGCCCCAGGACCGGGGAGCTGTTTTTT. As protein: CASSPRTGELFF.

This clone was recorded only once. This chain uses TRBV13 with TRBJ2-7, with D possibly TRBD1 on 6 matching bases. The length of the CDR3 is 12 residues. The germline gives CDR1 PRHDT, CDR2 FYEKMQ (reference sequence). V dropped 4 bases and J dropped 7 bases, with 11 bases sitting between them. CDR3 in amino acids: CASSSIRGEQYF. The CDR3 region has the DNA TGTGCCAGCAGCTCTATTAGGGGGGAGCAGTACTTC.

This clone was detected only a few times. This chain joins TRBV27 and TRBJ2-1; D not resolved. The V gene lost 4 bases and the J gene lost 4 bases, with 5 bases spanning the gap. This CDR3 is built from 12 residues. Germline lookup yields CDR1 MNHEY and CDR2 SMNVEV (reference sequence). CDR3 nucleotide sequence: TGTGCCAGCAGTTCGGCTTACAATGAGCAGTTCTTC. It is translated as CASSSAYNEQFF.

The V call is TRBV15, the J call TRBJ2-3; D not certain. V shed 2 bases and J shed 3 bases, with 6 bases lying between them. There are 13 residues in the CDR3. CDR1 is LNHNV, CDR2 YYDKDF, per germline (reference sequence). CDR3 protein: CATSRLSTDTQYF. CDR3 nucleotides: TGTGCCACCAGCAGACTATCGACAGATACGCAGTATTTT.